This note documents a single T cell receptor (beta chain) sequence. In this sample, this clone turned up a few times. No cognate antigen has been identified for it. No base quality information exists; no much larger clone differs at one position. In total, approximately 610 healthy bone marrow donors made up the cohort. At the time of sampling, all cohort members were nominally healthy, though unrecorded immune exposures were likely present. The donor tested CMV seropositive, placing the donor among the 290 or so seropositive members of the cohort. A peripheral blood sample was provided by each donor, and peripheral blood mononuclear cells were used for TCR beta sequencing. The Qiagen DNeasy Blood Extraction Kit was used to extract genomic DNA from the blood cell samples. Library preparation was by the immunoSEQ multiplex PCR assay. The multiplex PCR relied on a mix of 60 forward primers for TCR Vbeta segments and 13 reverse primers for TCR Jbeta segments. The CDR3 region of rearranged TCR beta genes was amplified from genomic DNA by a multiplex PCR assay. The Illumina HiSeq System was used to sequence the amplified TCR beta libraries as 87-base-pair reads. Per the original workflow: Across the 600 to 700 repertoires, a later analysis counted approximately 83 million unique TCR beta chains, around 11 million of which were shared by at least two donors. A nearest-neighbor algorithm error-corrected the raw reads and collapsed the reads into unique sequences, merging closely related sequences to remove PCR and sequencing errors. To assign V, D and J gene segments, CDR3 sequences were aligned to IMGT reference sequences. For a sequence to be retained, a match of at least six nucleotides to both a V gene segment and a J gene segment was required. Rearrangements were called productive when the CDR3 lacked stop codons and stayed in frame with V and J; all others were non-productive. Following IMGT convention, CDR3 was defined as the stretch from the second conserved V-encoded cysteine up to the conserved J-encoded phenylalanine. In an earlier analysis of roughly 580 of the donors, sequences lacking an unambiguous match to a single V gene segment were excluded. An earlier analysis of about 600 of the donors called V segments functional above 56.7% productive rearrangements and segregating when the between-donor standard deviation exceeded 5%. A statistical classification framework was built for diagnosing cytomegalovirus status from the catalog of TCR beta chain sequences. V and J gene assignment, in a later analysis, came from comparing TCR nucleotide sequences with IMGT/GENE-DB human TR gene sequences. Using the TCRdist pipeline, a later analysis assigned CDR3 sequences along with most-parsimonious VDJ recombination scenarios. In a later analysis, each TCR beta chain was defined by its CDR3 amino acid sequence together with its V-gene family, and reads lacking a unique V-gene family were excluded. In a later analysis, 450 to 600 highly shared, low-generation-probability nucleotide sequences were removed to address suspected cross-contamination and a sequencing artifact. A later analysis calculated a clonal expansion index for each public chain from normalized within-repertoire ranks of inferred template counts. A later analysis computed generation probabilities with a VDJ recombination model fitted to out-of-frame rearrangements, and checked the results against IGoR. Hypergeometric tests were used in a later analysis to score TCR-TCR, TCR-HLA and TCR-CMV co-occurrence, with a repertoire-size bias correction applied to the TCR pairs. A later analysis estimated false discovery rates by permuting HLA or CMV assignments 20 times. In a later analysis, co-occurring TCRs were grouped using DBSCAN, and TCRdist sequence similarity was added for clustering within HLA-allele-positive subsets. Repertoires with fewer than 30,000 or more than 120,000 public chains, plus five repertoires with anomalous nucleotide sharing, were excluded from co-occurrence clustering. TCRdb stores this immuneACCESS table with in-frame sequences only. Part of the clones is absent; in the studies checked, under half of the shortfall reflects unresolved V genes, and no reason is known for the rest. V and J calls and clone size come straight from that table; D and trimming were deduced from the DNA. The table for this sample lists under 200,000 clones; just under 80% of them were counted only once. The top ten constitute approximately 7% of the sample.

The sample comes from a study of cytomegalovirus exposure and HLA in healthy donors (dated by TCRdb to about 2017). Looking at the study overall: In an earlier analysis of about 560 of the donors, 250 to 300 Gb of sequence data and some 100 million unique TCR beta sequences from roughly 190 million T cells were reported. HLA typing included class I and class II loci at four-digit resolution. Rather than drawing on any new phenotypic data, the later analysis identified candidate immune exposures from TCR beta sequences and the way those sequences occurred across donors. In addition to the first cohort of approximately 650 subjects, a separate validation cohort of approximately 130 different subjects was used. The study was designed to test whether signatures of past pathogen exposure could be identified by cataloging public T cell receptors. To predict cytomegalovirus infection status, the study combined high-throughput TCR immunosequencing, statistical association of individual TCRs with disease status, and machine learning. To decide whether each TCR beta V gene segment behaved as functional or pseudogenic, an earlier analysis of fewer than 750 of the donors relied on high-throughput TCR beta sequencing. Genome-wide SNP genotypes for about three fifths of the 666 donors were used in a later genetic analysis, which treated that subset as a discovery cohort. The number of donors typed differed by locus, with roughly 620-630 for A, B, C, DRB1 and DQB1, around 520 for DQA1, 600 to 610 for DPA1, and 400 to 490 for DPB1. On average, roughly 240,000 unique TCR beta nucleotide sequences were sequenced per donor among several hundred genotyped donors of the cohort, with roughly 18% of those sequences being non-productive. All discovery cohort repertoires had been generated on a single sequencing platform. Four or five DR-DQ haplotypes were handled as single units for association and clustering, since linkage in the cohort was strong. Among the roughly 400 genotyped donors, 75% to 90% belonged to the genetic ancestry cluster associated with self-reported Caucasian donors. The study used immunosequencing to profile the T cell repertoires of approximately 630 subjects and linked those repertoires to cytomegalovirus serostatus. In a later analysis, previously published TCR beta repertoires from hundreds of donors were re-analyzed and high-resolution HLA genotyping was added so that TCR occurrence patterns could be studied. Donor age, sex, ethnicity and CMV serostatus were compiled alongside the repertoire data. An early release that covered about 600 HLA-typed donors contained approximately 290 gigabases of sequencing data and about 93 million unique TCR sequences. Study-wide findings and limitations: This cohort had only TCR beta chains sequenced, and the lack of alpha or paired-chain data limited which features could be detected. In an earlier analysis of roughly 560 of the donors, most TCR beta V segments were observed in productive rearrangements about 87% or about 30% of the time, broadly matching IMGT annotations. Across donors, most TCR sequences were observed very rarely, whereas some public TCRs were present in many individuals. A further reported finding was that TCR beta sequences accurately predicted the HLA-A and HLA-B alleles for most subjects in the first cohort. When HLA alleles, especially DR and DQ, strongly co-occurred, attributing TCR associations to individual alleles was difficult. In the study, some 180 TCR beta chains were listed as associated with cytomegalovirus. Sequencing depth was assumed to be roughly uniform across donors in the presence/absence analyses, though that assumption may not hold. According to the authors, the approach could potentially be generalized to other disease states and immunological phenotypes. A later analysis associated 15,000 to 20,000 TCR beta sequences with specific HLA alleles at a false discovery rate of 0.05. Immune exposure information for the cohort was limited to CMV serostatus. Compared with equally common non-associated chains, HLA-associated TCR beta chains in a later analysis were more clonally expanded and had lower generation probabilities. V-gene and J-gene trimming of TCR beta chains was associated with a missense DCLRE1C variant in a later genetic analysis, and the association was replicated in an independent cohort. Linkage disequilibrium might explain the correlated functional status among segregating V segments, but an unknown experimental factor could not be excluded. Three of the identified cytomegalovirus-associated TCR beta chains were confirmed in vitro to be specific for cytomegalovirus antigens. A cluster of highly shared sequence variants was judged likely to represent a technical artifact of the sequencing pipeline. A later analysis reported that several top co-occurrence clusters appeared linked to parvovirus B19, influenza, CMV and Epstein-Barr virus. According to a later analysis, TCR association rates differed among HLA loci, with DRB1 alleles showing the most associated TCRs and HLA-C alleles showing the fewest. A later genetic analysis reported fewer N-insertions in productive TCRs among donors in an Asian-associated ancestry cluster than the approximately 700-donor mean. Because counts were too low, some 17 rarely observed V segments, including chromosome 9 orphons, were excluded from the earlier analysis of some 590 of the donors. Some IMGT-functional V segments, including TRBV6-2 and TRBV6-3, could not be distinguished by the 87-base-pair reads and were therefore excluded. Most CMV-associated TCR beta chains appeared to be HLA-restricted in a later analysis, and the HLA associations seemed to be driven largely by CMV exposure. HLA typing was unavailable for some donors at each locus, so association tests used only the typed subset. The classifier was reported to diagnose cytomegalovirus status with high specificity and sensitivity in both the original cohort and the validation cohort.

A distance of 18 bases separates the germline ends of V and J, which lose 4 bases and 8 bases respectively. Its CDR3 holds 14 amino acids, cysteine through phenylalanine. Only CDR3 DNA is held: 42 bases, read in frame from base 1. From the germline V gene, CDR1 is SGHRS and CDR2 is YFSETQ. The chain joins TRBV5-1 to TRBJ1-2; perhaps TRBD1 is the D gene, with 6 bases matching. This TCR was sampled from a woman between 40 and 50 years old in good health and CMV-seropositive. The sequenced material came from PBMCs. The CDR3 region has the sequence CASSPGTQGYGYTF. In nucleotide form, the sequence is TGCGCCAGCAGCCCGGGAACCCAGGGGTACGGCTACACCTTC.